One and the same sample provided the 14 T cell receptor beta chains below, sequenced in a study of chemoradiotherapy in HPV16-positive cancers. Here immunoSEQ multiplex PCR was the method, and the copy in TCRdb shows in-frame clones only, minus some. Here the sample spans 7,500 to 8,000 clones, 75% to 85% being singletons. Collection took place from a patient who underwent chemoradiotherapy. These receptors all come from a human donor with HPV-associated anogenital cancer.

The V call is TRBV23-1, the J call TRBJ2-1, with D hard to call. TRBV23-1 is designated an ORF whose function remains uncertain. The CDR3 is 14 amino acids. V dropped 8 bases and J dropped 0 bases, with 11 bases sitting between them. The CDR3 sequence: CASPIMGSYNEQFF. The CDR3, as DNA: TGCGCCAGCCCTATAATGGGCTCCTACAATGAGCAGTTCTTC.

J is TRBJ2-3 and V is TRBV2; 10 nucleotides align to TRBD2. Germline values: CDR1 SNHLY, CDR2 FYNNEI. The length of the CDR3 is 16 residues. Losses at the gene ends were 4 bases for V and 7 bases for J; bases not matched to a gene: 11. CDR3 DNA sequence: TGTGCCAGCAGTGTCGGACTAGCGGAGGGGAGAAATACGCAGTATTTT. Its protein is CASSVGLAEGRNTQYF.

The CDR3 DNA reads TGTGCCAGCAGTGACTTCCGGCTAGCGGGACTCCCGCAGTATTTT. This translates into CASSDFRLAGLPQYF. The V and J genes are TRBV2 and TRBJ2-3, with TRBD2 matching over 9 bases. The CDR3 is 15 amino acids. V was clipped by 3 bases and J by 10 bases; unmatched bases: 11. The germline V gene has CDR1 SNHLY and CDR2 FYNNEI.

This clone came up once. The rearrangement uses TRBV10-3 and TRBJ2-7; possible D gene TRBD1, 5 bases. Germline lookup yields CDR1 ENHRY and CDR2 SYGVKD. V was pared by 6 bases and J by 4 bases, with 16 bases between. The CDR3 is 14 amino acids. CDR3 coding DNA: TGTGCCATCAGCGACGGCAGGGCAGGGTACGAGCAGTACTTC. It is translated as CAISDGRAGYEQYF.

This chain joins TRBV5-1 and TRBJ2-5; D call uncertain. The CDR3 length is 12 residues. V was trimmed by 0 bases and J by 4 bases, leaving 4 bases between them. In germline, CDR1 is SGHRS, CDR2 YFSETQ. The CDR3 DNA follows: TGCGCCAGCAGCTTGGAACCAGAGACCCAGTACTTC. Protein product: CASSLEPETQYF.

V gene TRBV6-5 combines with J gene TRBJ1-1; D not resolved. There are 15 residues in the CDR3. CDR1 MNHEY and CDR2 SVGAGI come from the germline V gene. V was cut by 2 bases and J by 0 bases, with 10 bases left in between. The CDR3 is CASSYVRSLNTEAFF. CDR3 DNA: TGTGCCAGCAGTTACGTACGGAGCCTGAACACTGAAGCTTTCTTT.

The chain is built from TRBV6-6 and TRBJ2-2; D tentatively fits TRBD1 or TRBD2 (5 bases each). The germline V gene has CDR1 MNHNY and CDR2 SVGAGI (reference sequence). V was cut by 2 bases and J by 4 bases, with 14 bases left in between. The CDR3 has 16 amino acids. The CDR3 spells CASSYGQGDPTGELFF. CDR3 nucleotide sequence: TGTGCCAGCAGTTACGGTCAAGGGGACCCCACCGGGGAGCTGTTTTTT.

The chain links TRBV5-5 to TRBJ1-3; no clear D gene. V shed 0 bases and J shed 0 bases, with 10 bases lying between them. The CDR3 sequence is 16 residues long. From germline, CDR1 is SGHKS and CDR2 YYEKEE (reference sequence). DNA of the CDR3: TGTGCCAGCAGCTTGGAACAGCTCCGCTCTGGAAACACCATATATTTT. Protein: CASSLEQLRSGNTIYF.

This clone was picked up a small number of times. V and J are TRBV28 and TRBJ1-2; D is unresolved. The ends were cut back, 3 bases at V and 4 bases at J, with 12 bases in the middle. The CDR3 contains 14 residues. Looked up from germline, CDR1 is MDHEN and CDR2 is SYDVKM. CDR3 sequence reads: CASSLSAIPYGYTF. Written as DNA, the CDR3 is TGTGCCAGCAGTTTGTCCGCCATTCCCTATGGCTACACCTTC.

The chain couples TRBV2 to TRBJ1-6, with 7 bases lining up with TRBD1. CDR3 size: 14 residues. Germline loops: CDR1 SNHLY, CDR2 FYNNEI. Germline trimming cut 4 bases from V and 7 bases from J; bases unmatched to any gene: 4. CDR3 sequence: CASSVQGPNSPLHF. CDR3 nucleotide sequence: TGTGCCAGCAGTGTACAGGGGCCCAATTCACCCCTCCACTTT.

The chain recombines TRBV7-2 with TRBJ2-7; D gene unclear. CDR1 and CDR2 from the germline V gene are SGHTA and FQGNSA. The CDR3 runs 15 residues. Trimming left V 1 base short and J 0 bases short, with 10 bases between. CDR3 in DNA: TGTGCCAGCAGCTTAGAGTGGGGTAGCTCCTACGAGCAGTACTTC. This gives the protein CASSLEWGSSYEQYF.

This sequence joins TRBV19 and TRBJ1-3; D gene ambiguous. V shed 1 base and J shed 2 bases, with 6 bases lying between them. CDR3 size: 14 residues. Germline assignment: CDR1 LNHDA and CDR2 SQIVND (reference sequence). DNA of the CDR3: TGTGCCAGTAGTATAGGTGCGGCTGGAAACACCATATATTTT. As protein: CASSIGAAGNTIYF. Full variable domain (missing parts from reference TRBV19 and TRBJ1-3): DGGITQSPKYLFRKEGQNVTLSCEQNLNHDAMYWYRQDPGQGLRLIYYSQIVNDFQKGDIAEGYSVSREKKESFPLTVTSAQKNPTAFYLCASSIGAAGNTIYFGEGSWLTVV.

This chain links TRBV7-9 with TRBJ1-6, with 12 bases lining up with TRBD1. The germline gives CDR1 SEHNR, CDR2 FQNEAQ (reference sequence). This CDR3 has 16 amino acids. The ends lost 5 bases at V and 6 bases at J; junction bases unmatched: 5. CDR3 bases: TGTGCCAGCAGCGCGCGGGACAGGGGGCTTAATTCACCCCTCCACTTT. Protein sequence: CASSARDRGLNSPLHF.

The chain links TRBV14 to TRBJ1-2, with D hard to call. The CDR3 has 14 residues. The germline V and J ends were trimmed by 4 bases and 0 bases, with 9 bases remaining between them. Germline V lookup: CDR1 SGHDN, CDR2 FVKESK. The CDR3 loop reads CASSPQAANYGYTF. CDR3 DNA: TGTGCCAGCAGCCCCCAGGCAGCTAACTATGGCTACACCTTC.